This T cell receptor beta chain was recovered during a study of metastatic and nonmetastatic thyroid tumors. The overall study: Peripheral blood and tumor or nodule samples from malignant and benign thyroid patients were compared. Study-wide points: Significantly greater TCR beta diversity was reportedly found in malignant thyroid tumors than in benign nodules (in blood and tumor).

This CDR3 is 13 amino acids long. Trimming took 7 bases from V and 3 from J; bases not matched to a gene: 4. Germline lookup yields CDR1 SNHLY and CDR2 FYNNEI. In the study's own analysis: The study built a papillary thyroid cancer distant-metastasis classifier from CDR3 differences across clinicopathological groups. From the PCR reads, TCRdb re-called clones with MiXCR. TCRdb, not the original authors, processed these V and J calls. The sample consists of 20,000 to 30,000 clones, 20% to 30% of them appearing once. This clone is classed as medium-sized. Its antigen is unidentified. No treatment of any kind had been given to any patient before thyroid surgery.

The rearrangement uses TRBV2 and TRBJ2-7, with 9 bases identical to TRBD1. The receptor was derived from a female donor with papillary thyroid cancer or a benign thyroid nodule (not recorded which). Some clones in this sample may be carry-over from other donors' samples. The material sequenced was blood. The CDR3 DNA follows: TGTGCCAGCAACCGGGACAGGGTCTACGAGCAGTACGTC. It translates to CASNRDRVYEQYV.